A single sample is the source of the 6 T cell receptor beta chains below, sequenced in a study of blood T cell repertoires in COVID-19. Assay: immunoSEQ multiplex PCR; the TCRdb copy retains only in-frame clones and omits some. The table has some 200,000 clones, 85% to 90% seen once; the top ten hold over 7%. Material: peripheral blood. All receptors derive from a woman over 75 in a cohort sampled during active or convalescent COVID-19.

The chain employs TRBV10-2 and TRBJ2-1; 8 bases align to TRBD2. The CDR3 consists of 16 residues. CDR1 WSHSY and CDR2 SAAADI come from the germline V gene. With V trimmed by 2 bases and J by 8 bases, 11 bases remained unmatched. The CDR3: CASSEIGSGRRDEQFF. For the CDR3, the DNA is TGCGCCAGCAGTGAGATCGGGAGCGGGAGAAGGGATGAGCAGTTCTTC.

This clone was seen more than once but under ten times. The V call is TRBV6-2 or TRBV6-3, the J call TRBJ2-7; TRBD1 aligns across 9 bases. CDR3 length equals 14 residues. V was clipped by 6 bases and J by 3 bases; unmatched bases: 6. Looked up from germline, CDR1 is MNHEY and CDR2 is SVGEGT. Here the CDR3 reads CASSFDRGYYEQYF. The CDR3 region has the DNA TGTGCCAGCAGCTTTGACAGGGGGTACTACGAGCAGTACTTC.

The J gene is TRBJ2-7, the V gene TRBV11-3, with D possibly being TRBD1 (6 bases). In germline, CDR1 is SGHNT, CDR2 YENEEA. Trimming left V 1 base short and J 3 bases short, with 13 bases between. The CDR3 is 15 residues long. CDR3: CASSLGAQGRYEQYF. CDR3 nucleotide sequence: TGTGCCAGCAGCTTAGGGGCACAGGGTCGCTACGAGCAGTACTTC.

The J gene is TRBJ1-1, the V gene TRBV21-1; the D call TRBD1 from the table was never checked on the DNA. TRBV21-1 is a pseudogene. The CDR3 sequence is 16 residues long. The CDR3 spells CASSEPGQGMNTEAFF. The CDR3 DNA reads as TGTGCCAGCAGCGAGCCGGGACAGGGAATGAACACTGAAGCTTTCTTT.

V is TRBV15 and J is TRBJ2-7; 7 bases map to TRBD1. Trimming cost V 0 bases and J 4 bases; bases outside gene matches: 12. Germline lookup yields CDR1 LNHNV and CDR2 YYDKDF (reference sequence). The length of the CDR3 is 17 residues. CDR3 in DNA: TGTGCCACCAGCAGAGATTACGGGACAGCGAGGCCGTACGAGCAGTACGTC. This codes for CATSRDYGTARPYEQYV.

V and J are TRBV19 and TRBJ2-7; the D is unclear. CDR3 length equals 11 residues. V was clipped by 3 bases and J by 4 bases, with 4 bases between them. Germline loops: CDR1 LNHDA, CDR2 SQIVND (reference sequence). CDR3 region: CASSIPYEQYV. CDR3 nucleotide sequence: TGTGCCAGTAGTATCCCTTACGAGCAGTACGTC.